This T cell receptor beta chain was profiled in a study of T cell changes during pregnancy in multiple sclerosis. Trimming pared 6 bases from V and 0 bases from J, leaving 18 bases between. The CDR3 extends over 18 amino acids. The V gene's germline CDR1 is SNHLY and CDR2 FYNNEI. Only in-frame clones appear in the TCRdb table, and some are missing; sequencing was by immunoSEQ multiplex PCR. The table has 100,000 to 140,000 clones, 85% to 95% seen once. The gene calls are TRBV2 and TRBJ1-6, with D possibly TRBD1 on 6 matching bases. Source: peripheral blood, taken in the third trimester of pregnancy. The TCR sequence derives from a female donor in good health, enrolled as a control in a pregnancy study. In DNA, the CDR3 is TGTGCCAGCAGCAAAAAGAAAGACAGGAGCTCCTATAATTCACCCCTCCACTTT. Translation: CASSKKKDRSSYNSPLHF. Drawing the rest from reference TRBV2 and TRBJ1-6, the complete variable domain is EPEVTQTPSHQVTQMGQEVILRCVPISNHLYFYWYRQILGQKVEFLVSFYNNEISEKSEIFDDQFSVERPDGSNFTLKIRSTKLEDSAMYFCASSKKKDRSSYNSPLHFGNGTRLTVT.